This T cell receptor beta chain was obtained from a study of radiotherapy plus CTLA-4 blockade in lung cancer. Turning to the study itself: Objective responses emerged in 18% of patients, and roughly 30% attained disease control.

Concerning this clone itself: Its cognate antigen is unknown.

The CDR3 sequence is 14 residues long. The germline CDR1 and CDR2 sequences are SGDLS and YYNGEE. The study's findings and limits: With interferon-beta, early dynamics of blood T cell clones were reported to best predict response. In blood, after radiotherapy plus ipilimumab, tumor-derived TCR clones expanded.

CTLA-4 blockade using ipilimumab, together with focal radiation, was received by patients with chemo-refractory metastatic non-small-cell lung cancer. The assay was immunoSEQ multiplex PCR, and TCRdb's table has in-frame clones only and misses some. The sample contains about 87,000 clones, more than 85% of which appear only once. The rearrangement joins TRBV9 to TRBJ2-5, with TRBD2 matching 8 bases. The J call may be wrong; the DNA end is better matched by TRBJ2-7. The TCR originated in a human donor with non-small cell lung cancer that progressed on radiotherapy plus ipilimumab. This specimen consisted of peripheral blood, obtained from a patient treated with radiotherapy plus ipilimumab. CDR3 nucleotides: TGTGCCAGCAGCCGGGGGACTAGCTCCTACGAGCAGTACTTC. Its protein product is CASSRGTSSYEQYF.